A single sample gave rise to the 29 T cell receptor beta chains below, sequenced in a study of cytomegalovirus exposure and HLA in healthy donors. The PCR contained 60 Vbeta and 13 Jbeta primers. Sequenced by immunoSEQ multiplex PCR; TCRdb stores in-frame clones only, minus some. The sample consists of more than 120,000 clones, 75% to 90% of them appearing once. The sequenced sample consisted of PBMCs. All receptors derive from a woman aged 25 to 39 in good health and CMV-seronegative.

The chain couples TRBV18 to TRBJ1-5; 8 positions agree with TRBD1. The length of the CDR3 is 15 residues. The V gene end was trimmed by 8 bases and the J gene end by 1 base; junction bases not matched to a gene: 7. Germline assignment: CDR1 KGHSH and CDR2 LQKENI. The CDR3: CASTDDRGSNQPQHF. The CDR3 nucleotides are TGTGCCAGCACCGATGACAGGGGCAGCAATCAGCCCCAGCATTTT.

CDR3 residues: CASSHRTEYNEQFF. The CDR3 nucleotides are TGTGCCAGCAGCCACCGGACAGAGTACAATGAGCAGTTCTTC. The chain has TRBV6-5 and TRBJ2-1; weak D call: TRBD1 (6 bases). This CDR3 contains 14 residues. The ends were cut back, 6 bases at V and 4 bases at J, with 13 bases in the middle. Germline V lookup: CDR1 MNHEY, CDR2 SVGAGI.

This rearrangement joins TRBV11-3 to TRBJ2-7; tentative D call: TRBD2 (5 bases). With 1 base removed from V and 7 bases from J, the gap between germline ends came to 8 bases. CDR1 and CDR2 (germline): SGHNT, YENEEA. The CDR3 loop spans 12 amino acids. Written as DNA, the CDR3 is TGTGCCAGCAGCTTAGGAGGCGGGGAGCAGTACTTC. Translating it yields CASSLGGGEQYF.

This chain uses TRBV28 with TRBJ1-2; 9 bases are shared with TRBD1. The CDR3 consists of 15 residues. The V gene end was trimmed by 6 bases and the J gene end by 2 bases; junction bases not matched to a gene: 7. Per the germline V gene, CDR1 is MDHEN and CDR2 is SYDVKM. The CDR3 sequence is CASSPGGTGNYGYTF. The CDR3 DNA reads TGTGCCAGCAGCCCCGGGGGGACAGGGAACTATGGCTACACCTTC.

The CDR3 coding sequence is TGTGCCAGCAGTGCCAGAAGATACTACGAGCAGTACTTC. Encoded protein: CASSARRYYEQYF. The chain carries TRBV6-1 and TRBJ2-7; D not certain. The CDR3 sequence is 13 residues long. Germline V CDR1 and CDR2: MNHNS, SASEGT. Trimming took off 4 bases at V and 3 bases at J, with 10 bases between the two ends.

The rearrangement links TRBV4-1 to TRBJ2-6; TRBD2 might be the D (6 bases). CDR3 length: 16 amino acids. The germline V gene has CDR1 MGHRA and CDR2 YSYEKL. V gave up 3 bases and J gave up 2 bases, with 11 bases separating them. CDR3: CASSHPGGAGANVLTF. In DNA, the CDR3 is TGCGCCAGCAGCCACCCCGGAGGGGCTGGGGCCAACGTCCTGACTTTC.

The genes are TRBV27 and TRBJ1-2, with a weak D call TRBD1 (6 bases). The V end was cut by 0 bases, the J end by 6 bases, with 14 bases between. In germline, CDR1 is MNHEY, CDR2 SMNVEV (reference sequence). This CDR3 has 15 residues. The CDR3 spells CASSLSGGAGDGYTF. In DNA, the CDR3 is TGTGCCAGCAGTTTATCGGGGGGCGCGGGAGATGGCTACACCTTC.

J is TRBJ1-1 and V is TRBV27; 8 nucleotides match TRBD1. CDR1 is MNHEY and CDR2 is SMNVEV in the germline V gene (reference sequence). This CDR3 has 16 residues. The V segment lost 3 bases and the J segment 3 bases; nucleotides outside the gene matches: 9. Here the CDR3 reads CASSFSGGLGDTEAFF. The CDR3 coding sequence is TGTGCCAGCAGTTTCTCAGGGGGCCTCGGCGACACTGAAGCTTTCTTT.

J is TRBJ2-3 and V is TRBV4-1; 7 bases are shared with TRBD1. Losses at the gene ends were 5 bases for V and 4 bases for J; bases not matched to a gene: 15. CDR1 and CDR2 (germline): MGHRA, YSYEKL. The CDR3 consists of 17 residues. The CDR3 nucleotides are TGCGCCAGCAGCTTCGGACGACAGGGCATGGGCCCAGATACGCAGTATTTT. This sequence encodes CASSFGRQGMGPDTQYF.

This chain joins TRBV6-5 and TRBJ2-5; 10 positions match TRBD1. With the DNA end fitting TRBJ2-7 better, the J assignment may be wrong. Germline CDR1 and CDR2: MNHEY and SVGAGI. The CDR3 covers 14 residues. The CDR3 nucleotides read TGTGCCAGCAGTTACCGACAGGGGGCCCACGAGCAGTACTTC. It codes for CASSYRQGAHEQYF.

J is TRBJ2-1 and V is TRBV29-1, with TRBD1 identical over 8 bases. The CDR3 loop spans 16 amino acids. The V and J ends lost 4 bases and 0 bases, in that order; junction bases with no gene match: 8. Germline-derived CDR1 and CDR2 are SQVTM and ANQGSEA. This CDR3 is CSVVLFQGASYNEQFF. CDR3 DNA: TGCAGCGTTGTCCTTTTCCAGGGGGCCTCCTACAATGAGCAGTTCTTC.

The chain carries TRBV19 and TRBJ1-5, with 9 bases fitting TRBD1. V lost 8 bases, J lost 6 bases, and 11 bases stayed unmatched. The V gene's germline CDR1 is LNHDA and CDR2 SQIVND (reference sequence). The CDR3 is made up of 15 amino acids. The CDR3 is CASQAGQGFLQPQHF. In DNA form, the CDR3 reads TGTGCCAGTCAGGCGGGACAGGGATTTCTTCAGCCCCAGCATTTT.

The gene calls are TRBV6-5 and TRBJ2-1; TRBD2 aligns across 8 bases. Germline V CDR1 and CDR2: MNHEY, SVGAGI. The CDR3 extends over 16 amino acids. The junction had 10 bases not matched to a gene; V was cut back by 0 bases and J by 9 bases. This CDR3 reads CASSYSLGRGGGEQFF. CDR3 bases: TGTGCCAGCAGTTACTCGTTGGGTCGGGGGGGCGGTGAGCAGTTCTTC.

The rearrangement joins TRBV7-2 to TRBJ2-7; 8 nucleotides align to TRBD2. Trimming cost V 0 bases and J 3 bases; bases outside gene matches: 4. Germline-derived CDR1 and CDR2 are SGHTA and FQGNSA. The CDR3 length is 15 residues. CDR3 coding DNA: TGTGCCAGCAGCTTAGCTCATCTAGCGGGCTACGAGCAGTACTTC. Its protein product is CASSLAHLAGYEQYF.

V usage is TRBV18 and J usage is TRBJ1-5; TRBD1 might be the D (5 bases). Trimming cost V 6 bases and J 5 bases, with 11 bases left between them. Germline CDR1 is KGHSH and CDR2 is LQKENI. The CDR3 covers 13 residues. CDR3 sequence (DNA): TGTGCCAGCTCGGACAATTGGGATCAGCCCCAGCATTTT. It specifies CASSDNWDQPQHF. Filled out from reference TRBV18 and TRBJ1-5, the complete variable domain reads NAGVMQNPRHLVRRRGQEARLRCSPMKGHSHVYWYRQLPEEGLKFMVYLQKENIIDESGMPKERFSAEFPKEGPSILRIQQVVRGDSAAYFCASSDNWDQPQHFGDGTRLSIL.

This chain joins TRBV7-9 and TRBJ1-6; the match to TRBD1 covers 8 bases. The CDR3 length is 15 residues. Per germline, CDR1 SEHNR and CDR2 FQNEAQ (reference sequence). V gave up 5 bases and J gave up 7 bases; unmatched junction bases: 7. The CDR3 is CASSETQGVNSPLHF. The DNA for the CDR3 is TGTGCCAGCAGCGAGACACAGGGGGTGAATTCACCCCTCCACTTT.

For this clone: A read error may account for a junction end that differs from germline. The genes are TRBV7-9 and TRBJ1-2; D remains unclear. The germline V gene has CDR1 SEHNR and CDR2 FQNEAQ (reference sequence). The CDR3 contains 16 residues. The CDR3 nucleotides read TGTTCCAGCAGCTTAGGTGGAGGGTCATCGATCTATGGCTACACCTTC. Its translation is CSSSLGGGSSIYGYTF. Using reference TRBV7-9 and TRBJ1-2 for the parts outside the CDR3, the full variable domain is DTGVSQNPRHKITKRGQNVTFRCDPISEHNRLYWYRQTLGQGPEFLTYFQNEAQLEKSRLLSDRFSAERPKGSFSTLEIQRTEQGDSAMYLCSSSLGGGSSIYGYTFGSGTRLTVV.

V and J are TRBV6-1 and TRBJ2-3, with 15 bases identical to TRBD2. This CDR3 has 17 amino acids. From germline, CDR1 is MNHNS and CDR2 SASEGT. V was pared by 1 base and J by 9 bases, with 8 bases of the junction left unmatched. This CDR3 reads CASSEVRTSGRAETQYF. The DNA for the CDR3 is TGTGCCAGCAGTGAAGTCCGGACTAGCGGGAGGGCTGAAACGCAGTATTTT.

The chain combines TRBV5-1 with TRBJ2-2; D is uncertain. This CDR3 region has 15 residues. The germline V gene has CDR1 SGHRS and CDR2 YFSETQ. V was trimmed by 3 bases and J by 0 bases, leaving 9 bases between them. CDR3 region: CASSSLSANTGELFF. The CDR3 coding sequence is TGCGCCAGCAGCTCCCTCTCGGCGAACACCGGGGAGCTGTTTTTT.

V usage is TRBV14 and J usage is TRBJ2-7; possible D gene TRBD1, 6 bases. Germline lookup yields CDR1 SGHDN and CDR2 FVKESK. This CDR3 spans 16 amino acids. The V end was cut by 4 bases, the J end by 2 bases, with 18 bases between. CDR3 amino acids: CASSLGWGRVAYEQYF. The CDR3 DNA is TGTGCCAGCAGCCTCGGATGGGGGCGGGTCGCCTACGAGCAGTACTTC.

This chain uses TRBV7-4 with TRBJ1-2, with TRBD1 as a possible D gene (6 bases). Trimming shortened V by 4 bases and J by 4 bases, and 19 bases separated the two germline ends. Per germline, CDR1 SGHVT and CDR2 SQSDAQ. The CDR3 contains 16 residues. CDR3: CASSSFPGQGIYGYTF. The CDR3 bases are TGTGCCAGCAGCTCTTTTCCGGGACAAGGGATCTATGGCTACACCTTC.

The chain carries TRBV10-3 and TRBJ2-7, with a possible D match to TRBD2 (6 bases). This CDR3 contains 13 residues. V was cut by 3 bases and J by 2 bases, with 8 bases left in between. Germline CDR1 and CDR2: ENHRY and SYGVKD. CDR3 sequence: CAISEGEAYEQYF. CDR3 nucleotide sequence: TGTGCCATCAGTGAAGGGGAGGCCTACGAGCAGTACTTC.

CDR3 region: CATNRGVLISTDTQYF. CDR3 nucleotide sequence: TGTGCCACTAACAGGGGGGTCCTCATTAGCACAGATACGCAGTATTTT. The V gene is TRBV2, the J gene TRBJ2-3; 8 nucleotides align to TRBD1. This CDR3 is 16 amino acids long. The ends lost 10 bases at V and 0 bases at J; junction bases unmatched: 12. Germline V gives CDR1 SNHLY, CDR2 FYNNEI.

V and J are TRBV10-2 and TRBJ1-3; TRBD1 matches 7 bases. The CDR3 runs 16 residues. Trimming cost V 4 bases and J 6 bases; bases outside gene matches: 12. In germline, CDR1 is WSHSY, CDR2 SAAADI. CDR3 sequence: CASSAFTGAPANTIYF. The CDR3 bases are TGCGCCAGCAGTGCCTTCACAGGGGCACCTGCAAACACCATATATTTT.

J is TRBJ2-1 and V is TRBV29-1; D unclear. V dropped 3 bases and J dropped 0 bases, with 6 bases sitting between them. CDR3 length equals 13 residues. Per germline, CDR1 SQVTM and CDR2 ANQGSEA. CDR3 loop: CSVDTTSYNEQFF. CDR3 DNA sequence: TGCAGCGTTGATACTACCTCCTACAATGAGCAGTTCTTC.

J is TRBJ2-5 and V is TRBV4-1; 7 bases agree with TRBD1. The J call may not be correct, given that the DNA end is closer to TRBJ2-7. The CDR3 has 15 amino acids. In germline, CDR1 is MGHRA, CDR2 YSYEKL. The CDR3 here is CASSQEEQGIYEQYF. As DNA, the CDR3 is TGCGCCAGCAGCCAAGAGGAACAGGGGATCTACGAGCAGTACTTC.

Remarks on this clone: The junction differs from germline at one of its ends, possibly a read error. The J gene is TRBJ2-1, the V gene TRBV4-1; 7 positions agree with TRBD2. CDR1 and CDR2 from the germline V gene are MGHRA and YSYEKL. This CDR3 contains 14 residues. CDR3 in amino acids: CASSRPGLYNEQLF. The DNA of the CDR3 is TGCGCCAGCAGCCGCCCGGGACTATACAATGAGCAGCTCTTC.

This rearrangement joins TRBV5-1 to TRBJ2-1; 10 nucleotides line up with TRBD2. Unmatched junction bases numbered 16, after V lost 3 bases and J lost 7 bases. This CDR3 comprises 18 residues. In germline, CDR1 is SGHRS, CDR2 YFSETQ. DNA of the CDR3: TGCGCCAGCAGCTACCAACCGTTAAAGCGGGAGGGGGTTAATGAGCAGTTCTTC. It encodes CASSYQPLKREGVNEQFF.

CDR3 region: CASSAQTSGQETQYF. In DNA form, the CDR3 reads TGTGCCAGCAGTGCTCAGACTAGCGGGCAAGAGACCCAGTACTTC. The chain links TRBV2 to TRBJ2-5; TRBD2 aligns across 10 bases. CDR3 length: 15 amino acids. After removal of 4 bases from V and 2 bases from J, the junction contained 4 bases not matched to a gene. Germline V gene data show CDR1 as SNHLY and CDR2 as FYNNEI. The full variable domain, completed using reference TRBV2 and TRBJ2-5, is EPEVTQTPSHQVTQMGQEVILRCVPISNHLYFYWYRQILGQKVEFLVSFYNNEISEKSEIFDDQFSVERPDGSNFTLKIRSTKLEDSAMYFCASSAQTSGQETQYFGPGTRLLVL.